The clone carrying this T cell receptor beta chain was seen a handful of times. What it recognizes is unknown. TCRB transcripts that were expressed got sequenced, as all of the isolated RNA had been reverse transcribed. Data came from immunoSEQ multiplex PCR; TCRdb stores just in-frame clones and leaves some out. This table holds about 140,000 clones, roughly 10% found once. This specimen belongs to a study of beta chain features in type 1 diabetes. Trimming pared 8 bases from V and 5 bases from J, leaving 10 bases between. Germline-derived CDR1 and CDR2 are SGHVS and FQNEAQ. The CDR3 runs to 11 residues. General study findings and limits: There was a moderate but significant shortening of TCRB CDR3s in all four CD4+ subsets of Type 1 diabetes patients. No resolution was reached here on whether HLA type influences TCRB rearrangement.

The TCR sequence derives from a woman in her 40s in good health. Sequenced sample: central memory CD4+ T cells from blood. The chain combines TRBV7-8 with TRBJ2-7; D might be TRBD2 (5 bases). CDR3 sequence (DNA): TGTGCCAGCCAAAGGGAGCACGAGCAGTACTTC. Protein: CASQREHEQYF.